The rows below give T cell receptor beta chains drawn from one sample of a study of cytomegalovirus exposure and HLA in healthy donors. Here immunoSEQ multiplex PCR was the method, and the copy in TCRdb shows in-frame clones only, minus some. Of about 140,000 clones in the sample, 70% to 85% were seen once. Sequencing used PBMCs. The source of these receptors is a man aged 40-49 years in good health and CMV-seronegative. Each CDR3 is given with its conserved first and last residue. D genes are given only for firm matches. A row's size may be missing; if present it is once, few, many or a size class.

abundance: few
d_gene: NA
j_gene: TRBJ1-5
v_gene: TRBV4-1
CDR3aa: CASTPFQGEGNQPQHF
CDR3nt: TGCGCCAGCACCCCCTTCCAGGGTGAGGGCAATCAGCCCCAGCATTTT

abundance: NA
d_gene: TRBD2
j_gene: TRBJ2-1
v_gene: TRBV4-2
CDR3aa: CASSGGLADNEQFF
CDR3nt: TGTGCCAGCAGTGGGGGACTAGCGGACAATGAGCAGTTCTTC

abundance: NA
d_gene: NA
j_gene: TRBJ1-5
v_gene: TRBV12-5
CDR3aa: CASVTDTSNQPQHF
CDR3nt: TGTGCTAGTGTCACCGACACTAGCAATCAGCCCCAGCATTTT

abundance: few
d_gene: NA
j_gene: TRBJ1-6
v_gene: TRBV13
CDR3aa: CASSLAGDSPLHF
CDR3nt: TGTGCCAGCAGCTTAGCGGGGGACTCACCCCTCCACTTT

abundance: NA
d_gene: NA
j_gene: TRBJ2-7
v_gene: TRBV7-8
CDR3aa: CASSPSWRGAYEQYF
CDR3nt: TGTGCCAGCAGCCCCAGCTGGCGGGGTGCCTACGAGCAGTACTTC

abundance: few
d_gene: TRBD1
j_gene: TRBJ2-1
v_gene: TRBV29-1
CDR3aa: CSVDRDSDSEQFF
CDR3nt: TGCAGCGTCGACCGGGACAGCGATAGTGAGCAGTTCTTC

abundance: few
d_gene: NA
j_gene: TRBJ2-3
v_gene: TRBV7-2
CDR3aa: CASSLVAQGADTQYF
CDR3nt: TGTGCCAGCAGCTTAGTGGCCCAGGGTGCAGATACGCAGTATTTT

abundance: few
d_gene: TRBD1
j_gene: TRBJ2-2
v_gene: TRBV15
CDR3aa: CATSSDTGGSGELFF
CDR3nt: TGTGCCACCAGCAGCGATACAGGGGGCTCCGGGGAGCTGTTTTTT

abundance: NA
d_gene: NA
j_gene: TRBJ2-7
v_gene: TRBV27
CDR3aa: CASSLGQLYEQYF
CDR3nt: TGTGCCAGCAGTTTAGGACAGTTATACGAGCAGTACTTC

abundance: once
d_gene: NA
j_gene: TRBJ2-7
v_gene: TRBV6-5
CDR3aa: CASSYSGQAYYEQYF
CDR3nt: TGTGCCAGCAGTTACTCTGGGCAGGCGTACTACGAGCAGTACTTC

abundance: NA
d_gene: NA
j_gene: TRBJ1-6
v_gene: TRBV11-3
CDR3aa: CASSPGHTMVLAPLHF
CDR3nt: TGTGCCAGCAGCCCAGGACATACGATGGTCCTCGCACCCCTCCACTTT

abundance: NA
d_gene: NA
j_gene: TRBJ2-3
v_gene: TRBV2
CDR3aa: CASNSAGTDTQYF
CDR3nt: TGTGCCAGCAATTCGGCGGGCACAGATACGCAGTATTTT

abundance: NA
d_gene: NA
j_gene: TRBJ1-5
v_gene: TRBV6-1
CDR3aa: CASSPRTESNQPQHF
CDR3nt: TGTGCCAGCAGTCCTCGGACAGAGAGCAATCAGCCCCAGCATTTT

abundance: NA
d_gene: NA
j_gene: TRBJ2-2
v_gene: TRBV28
CDR3aa: CASSFIGELFF
CDR3nt: TGTGCCAGCAGTTTCATCGGGGAGCTGTTTTTT

abundance: NA
d_gene: TRBD1
j_gene: TRBJ1-3
v_gene: TRBV4-1
CDR3aa: CASSNDRGQGNTIYF
CDR3nt: TGCGCCAGCAGCAACGACAGGGGGCAGGGAAACACCATATATTTT

abundance: NA
d_gene: TRBD2
j_gene: TRBJ2-5
v_gene: TRBV7-6
CDR3aa: CASSLTGELAGGEQYF
CDR3nt: TGTGCCAGCAGCTTAACGGGCGAGCTAGCGGGGGGAGAGCAGTACTTC

abundance: NA
d_gene: TRBD1
j_gene: TRBJ2-3
v_gene: TRBV2
CDR3aa: CASSERTGSTDTQYF
CDR3nt: TGTGCCAGCAGTGAAAGGACAGGGAGCACAGATACGCAGTATTTT

abundance: NA
d_gene: NA
j_gene: TRBJ2-3
v_gene: TRBV7-2
CDR3aa: CASSLAPPAVTDTQYF
CDR3nt: TGTGCCAGCAGCTTGGCCCCACCGGCGGTCACAGATACGCAGTATTTT

abundance: NA
d_gene: NA
j_gene: TRBJ1-5
v_gene: TRBV2
CDR3aa: CASSDRGRNQPQHF
CDR3nt: TGTGCCAGCAGTGACAGGGGCCGCAATCAGCCCCAGCATTTT

abundance: NA
d_gene: TRBD1
j_gene: TRBJ2-2
v_gene: TRBV5-6
CDR3aa: CASSGETGASTGELFF
CDR3nt: TGTGCCAGCAGTGGTGAAACAGGGGCGAGCACCGGGGAGCTGTTTTTT

abundance: NA
d_gene: TRBD1
j_gene: TRBJ2-4
v_gene: TRBV6-4
CDR3aa: CASYRQGVQGF
CDR3nt: TGTGCCAGCTACCGACAGGGGGTCCAAGGCTTC

abundance: NA
d_gene: TRBD1
j_gene: TRBJ2-7
v_gene: TRBV2
CDR3aa: CASSDGQGIVSYEQYF
CDR3nt: TGTGCCAGCAGTGACGGACAGGGGATAGTCTCCTACGAGCAGTACTTC

abundance: once
d_gene: TRBD1
j_gene: TRBJ2-2
v_gene: TRBV5-5
CDR3aa: CASSGTGTGGTGELFF
CDR3nt: TGTGCCAGCAGCGGAACCGGGACAGGGGGTACCGGGGAGCTGTTTTTT

abundance: NA
d_gene: NA
j_gene: TRBJ2-2
v_gene: TRBV5-6
CDR3aa: CASSLGAGRVTGELFF
CDR3nt: TGTGCCAGCAGCTTGGGGGCGGGTCGGGTCACCGGGGAGCTGTTTTTT